The clone carrying this T cell receptor (beta chain) was found a few times. The CDR3 is 11 amino acids. The V gene's germline CDR1 is SQVTM and CDR2 ANQGSEA. V was clipped by 5 bases and J by 9 bases, with 11 bases between them. The data derive from a study of CD8+ T cells in alopecia areata. RNA extraction was followed by reverse transcription into cDNA, which acted as the sequencing template. Here immunoSEQ multiplex PCR was the method, and the copy in TCRdb shows in-frame clones only, minus some. The repertoire includes about 98,000 clones, 35% to 50% of them detected once, and almost 0.8% sits in the top ten.

The sequenced material came from CD4+ T cells sorted from blood. The chain carries TRBV29-1 and TRBJ2-1; D call uncertain. The TCR comes from a human donor with alopecia areata. The CDR3 here is CSVHSRPEQFF. CDR3 nucleotide sequence: TGCAGCGTTCATTCTCGTCCTGAGCAGTTCTTC.